This TCR beta chain was retrieved from a study of cytomegalovirus exposure and HLA in healthy donors. Sampled while nominally healthy, donors likely had unrecorded immune exposures. This CDR3 region has 13 residues. V trimming: 6 bases; J trimming: 7 bases; junction bases outside the gene matches: 8. CDR1 is ENHRY and CDR2 is SYGVKD in the germline V gene. Study outcomes and limitations: A later analysis linked a missense variant in DCLRE1C to the trimming of TCR beta V and J genes. Among CMV-associated TCR beta chains, most appeared HLA-restricted in a later analysis. Presence/absence analyses treated sequencing depth as roughly uniform across donors.

PCR employed 60 Vbeta and 13 Jbeta primers. Profiled with immunoSEQ multiplex PCR; TCRdb holds only in-frame clones, not every one. The sample holds about 210,000 clones, about four fifths seen once. As for this clone: Its target is not known.

The rearrangement uses TRBV10-3 and TRBJ1-2, with 7 bases aligning to TRBD1. Sequencing used PBMCs. The receptor was isolated from a man under 40 in good health and CMV-seronegative. CDR3 DNA: TGTGCCATCAGCCCGACAGGGTCGGGTGGCTACACCTTC. Protein product: CAISPTGSGGYTF.